A single sample is the source of the 4 T cell receptor beta chains below, sequenced in a study of identical twins. TCRdb reprocessed the 5' RACE reads via MiXCR and lists one record per CDR3 protein. The data show more than 1.5 million distinct CDR3 sequences, about 30% seen once. Sequencing was performed on cord blood. All receptors come from a newborn girl in good health.

The V call is TRBV20-1, the J call TRBJ1-5; D is ambiguous. CDR1 is DFQATT and CDR2 is SNEGSKA in the germline V gene (reference sequence). Deletions cut 5 bases from V and 0 bases from J, with 8 bases between. This CDR3 is built from 13 residues. The CDR3 loop reads CSAFSASNQPQHF. In DNA form, the CDR3 reads TGCAGTGCTTTCTCGGCTAGCAATCAGCCCCAGCATTTT.

This clonotype showed up just a few times. The V call is TRBV28, the J call TRBJ1-1; D uncertain. Looked up from germline, CDR1 is MDHEN and CDR2 is SYDVKM. With 6 bases removed from V and 6 bases from J, the gap between germline ends came to 17 bases. This CDR3 is 14 amino acids long. DNA for the CDR3: TGTGCCAGCAGCGTCGGGGTGTTTGTTCCTGAAGCTTTCTTT. Residues: CASSVGVFVPEAFF.

This clonotype was counted between two and nine times. V usage is TRBV7-2 and J usage is TRBJ2-5; no definite D call. Trimming pared 3 bases from V and 11 bases from J, leaving 13 bases between. Germline loops: CDR1 SGHTA, CDR2 FQGNSA. The CDR3 covers 12 residues. The CDR3 nucleotides are TGTGCCAGCAGCTTTTGGTACAATGAGCAGTACTTC. Translated, it gives CASSFWYNEQYF.

The J gene is TRBJ2-2, the V gene TRBV5-4, with 7 bases aligning to TRBD2. CDR1 and CDR2 from the germline V gene are SGHNT and YYREEE (reference sequence). The CDR3 contains 15 residues. V lost 3 bases, J lost 4 bases, and 6 bases stayed unmatched. CDR3 DNA sequence: TGTGCCAGCAGCTCGCCTTGGGGGGGCACCGGGGAGCTGTTTTTT. Protein: CASSSPWGGTGELFF. The full variable domain, its missing parts supplied by reference TRBV5-4 and TRBJ2-2, is ETGVTQSPTHLIKTRGQQVTLRCSSQSGHNTVSWYQQALGQGPQFIFQYYREEENGRGNFPPRFSGLQFPNYSSELNVNALELDDSALYLCASSSPWGGTGELFFGEGSRLTVL.